The T cell receptor beta chain under discussion was sequenced for a study of shared clonotypes between healthy human individuals. Turning to the study itself: Plates per donor: three CD4 naive, three CD4 memory, two CD8 naive, one CD8 memory. Study-level findings and limits: About 5% of naive CD4 clonotypes were shared across four donors.

At a deep level, the assay was run. Clones were sequenced by immunoSEQ multiplex PCR, and TCRdb holds only the in-frame ones, with some missing. This sample has around 750,000 clones, with around 72% found just once. A remark on this clone: What it binds is unknown.

Input material: memory CD4+ T cells sorted from blood. Stated subset: CD45RA-negative fraction. The sequence was obtained from a woman between 25 and 40 years old in good health.

The CDR3 region has the DNA TGTGCCAGCAGATTACCTGGGACTAACTATGGCTACACCTTC. Its translation: CASRLPGTNYGYTF. The chain couples TRBV2 to TRBJ1-2; D gene ambiguous. Trimming left V 6 bases short and J 0 bases short, with 11 bases between. The germline V gene has CDR1 SNHLY and CDR2 FYNNEI. CDR3 size: 14 residues.